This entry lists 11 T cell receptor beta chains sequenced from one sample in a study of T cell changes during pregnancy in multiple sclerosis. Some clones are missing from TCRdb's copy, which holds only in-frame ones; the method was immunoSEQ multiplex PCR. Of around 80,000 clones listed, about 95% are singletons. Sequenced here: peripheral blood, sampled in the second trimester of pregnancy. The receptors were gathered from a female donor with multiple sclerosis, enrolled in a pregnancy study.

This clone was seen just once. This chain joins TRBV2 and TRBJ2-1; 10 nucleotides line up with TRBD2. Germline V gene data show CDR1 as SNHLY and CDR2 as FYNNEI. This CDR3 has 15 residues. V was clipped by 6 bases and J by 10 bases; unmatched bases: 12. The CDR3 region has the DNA TGTGCCAGCAGGTCCGGGACTAGCGCTTTCGGGGAGCAGTTCTTC. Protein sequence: CASRSGTSAFGEQFF.

For the CDR3, the DNA is TGTGCCAGCAGCCCTTGGACAGCTTCGAACACTGAAGCTTTCTTT. It encodes CASSPWTASNTEAFF. V gene TRBV11-2 combines with J gene TRBJ1-1; TRBD1 is a possible D gene (6 bases). CDR1 and CDR2 from the germline V gene are SGHAT and FQNNGV. This CDR3 is 15 amino acids long. Trimming cost V 5 bases and J 1 base, with 14 bases left between them.

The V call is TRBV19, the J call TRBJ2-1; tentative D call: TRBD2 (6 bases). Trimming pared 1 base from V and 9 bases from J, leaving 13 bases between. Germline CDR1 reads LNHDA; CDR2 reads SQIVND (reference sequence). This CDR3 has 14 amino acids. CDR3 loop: CASSIGRVGVEQFF. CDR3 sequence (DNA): TGTGCCAGTAGTATAGGGAGGGTTGGGGTTGAGCAGTTCTTC.

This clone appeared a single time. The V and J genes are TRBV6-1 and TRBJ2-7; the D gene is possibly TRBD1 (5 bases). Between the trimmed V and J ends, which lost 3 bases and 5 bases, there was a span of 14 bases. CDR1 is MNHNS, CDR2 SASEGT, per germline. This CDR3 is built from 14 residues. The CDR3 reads CASSDPGNGDEQYF. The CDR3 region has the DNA TGTGCCAGCAGTGATCCAGGGAATGGGGACGAGCAGTACTTC.

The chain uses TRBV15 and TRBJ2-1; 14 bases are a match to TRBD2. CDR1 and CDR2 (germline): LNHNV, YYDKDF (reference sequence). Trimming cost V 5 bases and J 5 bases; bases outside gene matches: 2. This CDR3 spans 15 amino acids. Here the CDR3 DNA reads TGTGCCACCAGCGGGGGACTAGCGGGAGACAATGAGCAGTTCTTC. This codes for CATSGGLAGDNEQFF.

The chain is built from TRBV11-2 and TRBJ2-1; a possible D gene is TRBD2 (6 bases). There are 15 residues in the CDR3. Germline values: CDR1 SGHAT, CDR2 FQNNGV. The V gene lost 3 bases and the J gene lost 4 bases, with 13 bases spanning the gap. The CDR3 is CASSFLAKIYNEQFF. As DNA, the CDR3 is TGTGCCAGCAGCTTTCTAGCGAAAATTTACAATGAGCAGTTCTTC.

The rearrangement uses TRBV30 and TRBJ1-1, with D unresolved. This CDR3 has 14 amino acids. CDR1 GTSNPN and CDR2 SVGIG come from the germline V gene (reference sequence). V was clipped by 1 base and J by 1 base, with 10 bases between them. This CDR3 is CAWSEIQPNTEAFF. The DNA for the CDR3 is TGTGCCTGGAGTGAAATACAGCCGAACACTGAAGCTTTCTTT.

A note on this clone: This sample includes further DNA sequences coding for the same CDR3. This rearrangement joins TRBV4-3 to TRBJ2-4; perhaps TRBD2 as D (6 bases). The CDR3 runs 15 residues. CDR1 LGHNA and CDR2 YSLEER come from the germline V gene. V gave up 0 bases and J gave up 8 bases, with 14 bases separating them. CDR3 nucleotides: TGCGCCAGCAGCCAAGAAGGCCGGGAGACGGACATTCAGTACTTC. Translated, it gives CASSQEGRETDIQYF.

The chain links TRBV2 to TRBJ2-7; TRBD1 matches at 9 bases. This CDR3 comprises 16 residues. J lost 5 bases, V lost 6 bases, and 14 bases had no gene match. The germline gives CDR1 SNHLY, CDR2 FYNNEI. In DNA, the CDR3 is TGTGCCAGCAGAGACTTCATAGGGACAGGGATTCACGAGCAGTACTTC. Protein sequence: CASRDFIGTGIHEQYF.

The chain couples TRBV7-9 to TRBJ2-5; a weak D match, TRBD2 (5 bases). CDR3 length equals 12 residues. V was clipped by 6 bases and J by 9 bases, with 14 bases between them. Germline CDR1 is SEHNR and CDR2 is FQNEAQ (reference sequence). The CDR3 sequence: CASRGSTEAQYF. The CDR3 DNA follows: TGTGCCAGCAGAGGATCCACGGAGGCCCAGTACTTC.

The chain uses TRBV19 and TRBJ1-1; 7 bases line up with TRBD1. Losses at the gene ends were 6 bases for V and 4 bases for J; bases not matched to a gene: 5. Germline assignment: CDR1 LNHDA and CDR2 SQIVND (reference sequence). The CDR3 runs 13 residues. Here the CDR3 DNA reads TGTGCCAGTAGGGAGGGGGCGGTCACTGAAGCTTTCTTT. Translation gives CASREGAVTEAFF.